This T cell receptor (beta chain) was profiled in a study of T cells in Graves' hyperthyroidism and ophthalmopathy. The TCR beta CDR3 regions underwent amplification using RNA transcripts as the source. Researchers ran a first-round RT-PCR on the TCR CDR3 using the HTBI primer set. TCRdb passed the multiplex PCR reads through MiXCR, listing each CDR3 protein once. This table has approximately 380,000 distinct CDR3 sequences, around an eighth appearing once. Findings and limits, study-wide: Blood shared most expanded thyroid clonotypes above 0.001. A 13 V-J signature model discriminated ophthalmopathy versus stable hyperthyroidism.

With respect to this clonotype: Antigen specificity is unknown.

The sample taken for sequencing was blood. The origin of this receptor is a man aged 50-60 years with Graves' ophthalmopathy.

Here the CDR3 reads CSARDDSPMQYF. In DNA, the CDR3 is TGCAGTGCTAGGGATGACAGCCCAATGCAGTATTTT. The chain couples TRBV20-1 to TRBJ2-3, with a weak D call TRBD1 (5 bases). Germline values: CDR1 DFQATT, CDR2 SNEGSKA (reference sequence). Trimming cost V 3 bases and J 11 bases, with 15 bases left between them. The CDR3 is made up of 12 amino acids.